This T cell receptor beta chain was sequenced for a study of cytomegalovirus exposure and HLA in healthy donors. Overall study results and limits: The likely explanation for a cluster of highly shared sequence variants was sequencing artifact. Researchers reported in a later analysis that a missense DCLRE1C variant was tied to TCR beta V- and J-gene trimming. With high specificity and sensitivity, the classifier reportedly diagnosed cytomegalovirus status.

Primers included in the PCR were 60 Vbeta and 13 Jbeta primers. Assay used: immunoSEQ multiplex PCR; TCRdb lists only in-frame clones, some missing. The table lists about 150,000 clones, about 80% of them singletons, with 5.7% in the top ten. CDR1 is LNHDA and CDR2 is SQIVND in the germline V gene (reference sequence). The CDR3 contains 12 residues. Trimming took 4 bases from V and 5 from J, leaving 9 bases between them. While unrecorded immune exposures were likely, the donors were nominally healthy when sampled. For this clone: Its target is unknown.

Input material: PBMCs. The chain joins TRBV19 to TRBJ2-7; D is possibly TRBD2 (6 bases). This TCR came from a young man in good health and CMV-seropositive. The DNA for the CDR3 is TGTGCCAGTAGTACGACTAGTAACGAGCAGTACTTC. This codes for CASSTTSNEQYF.